The 2 T cell receptor beta chains presented below share a single source sample, sequenced in a study of beta chain features in type 1 diabetes. The study reverse transcribed the entire isolated RNA, so it sequenced expressed TCRB transcripts. TCRdb's table, derived via immunoSEQ multiplex PCR, lists solely in-frame clones and lacks some. The repertoire holds hundreds of thousands of clones, with 68% as singletons. What was sequenced was naive CD4+ T cells from blood. These receptors all come from a man aged 25 to 40 in good health.

The chain couples TRBV7-2 to TRBJ2-2; D could derive from TRBD1 or TRBD2 (5 bases each). The CDR3 runs 16 residues. Germline V gives CDR1 SGHTA, CDR2 FQGNSA. V was shortened by 4 bases and J by 0 bases, with 12 bases between the two germline ends. The CDR3, as DNA: TGTGCCAGCAGCTCTACCCCGGGACCGAACACCGGGGAGCTGTTTTTT. Translation: CASSSTPGPNTGELFF.

The chain links TRBV29-1 to TRBJ2-3, with 12 bases lining up with TRBD2. CDR1 is SQVTM, CDR2 ANQGSEA, per germline. V trimming: 4 bases; J trimming: 0 bases; junction bases outside the gene matches: 2. The CDR3 spans 15 residues. The CDR3 sequence: CSVGLAGGSTDTQYF. Written as DNA, the CDR3 is TGCAGCGTTGGGCTAGCGGGAGGGAGCACAGATACGCAGTATTTT.